This T cell receptor beta chain comes out of a study of blood T cell repertoires in COVID-19. The V gene lost 3 bases and the J gene lost 7 bases, with 12 bases spanning the gap. This CDR3 region has 14 residues. Germline loops: CDR1 SEHNR, CDR2 FQNEAQ (reference sequence). As handled by the study authors: Nucleated cell counts were estimated from reference gene primer amplification. The data were produced by immunoSEQ multiplex PCR, yet TCRdb's version contains in-frame clones alone and is incomplete. From that table come the V and J calls and clone size; the DNA was used to work out D and trimming. Of under 200,000 clones listed, approximately 91% are singletons.

The sample was peripheral blood. The chain combines TRBV7-9 with TRBJ1-4, with unresolved D. This clonotype originated in a man between 65 and 85 years old with active or convalescent COVID-19. CDR3 DNA: TGTGCCAGCAGCTTGGCAGAGGCTCGTGAAAAACTGTTTTTT. This sequence encodes CASSLAEAREKLFF. Complete variable domain (other parts from reference TRBV7-9 and TRBJ1-4): DTGVSQNPRHKITKRGQNVTFRCDPISEHNRLYWYRQTLGQGPEFLTYFQNEAQLEKSRLLSDRFSAERPKGSFSTLEIQRTEQGDSAMYLCASSLAEAREKLFFGSGTQLSVL.